What follows describes a single TCR beta chain. Its specific antigen is unknown. Per-nucleotide qualities are absent, and no much larger clonotype sits a single base away. The source of the sample is a study of Ad26.COV2.S vaccination and SARS-CoV-2 variants (dated by TCRdb to the early 2020s). Regarding the study in general: Vaccine-arm donors were drawn from COV1001, a multicentre, randomized, double-blind, placebo-controlled phase I-IIa trial of Ad26.COV2.S in healthy adults. Dosing of Ad26.COV2.S was intramuscular, at either 5x10^10 or 1x10^11 viral particles, delivered as one shot or as two shots spaced 56 days apart. TCRbeta repertoire sequencing served as the tool for gauging how specific and how broad the SARS-CoV-2-reactive T cell receptors were following Ad26.COV2.S vaccination. The TCR-sequenced set comprised around 30 samples: around 20 Ad26.COV2.S vaccine recipients, 5 placebo recipients and 8 SARS-CoV-2 convalescent individuals. Trial participants were randomized into five groups of five: low-dose or high-dose Ad26.COV2.S given once or twice, or placebo on both occasions. Blinding of investigators to trial group allocation was maintained during experiments and outcome assessment.

Read against the paper, the sample's treatment or condition label means: roughly 18 received Ad26.COV2.S at low or high dose, single or two shots; 5 received placebo; per-sample allocation not given. Repertoires of vaccine and placebo recipients were sequenced from samples collected on day 63 after the first injection. Cohort 1b enrolled around 23 adults aged 18-55 years at a single site in Boston, USA, between 29 July and 7 August 2020. Ad26.COV2.S was a replication-incompetent adenovirus type 26 vector expressing a prefusion-stabilized SARS-CoV-2 spike protein from the original Wuhan strain. What the authors observed across the whole study: After vaccination, spike-specific CD8+ and CD4+ T cell responses were reported to show substantial breadth. Higher spike-specific TCR breadth was observed in Ad26.COV2.S recipients than in placebo recipients (P = 0.0014). According to the authors, total T cell responses may have been underestimated by the TCR breadth and depth analyses. Vaccine and placebo recipients had comparable non-spike TCR breadth, which fits with the vaccine containing only spike. Comparing responses between vaccine doses or regimens was not something the study was powered to do.

TCRbeta CDR3 regions were sequenced with the immunoSEQ Assay. After extraction, genomic DNA underwent amplification by bias-controlled multiplex PCR, followed by high-throughput sequencing. On the authors' methods: To quantify the absolute abundance of every unique TCRbeta CDR3 region, sequences were collapsed and filtered. T cell fraction was estimated by normalizing TCRbeta template counts to usable DNA, with usable DNA measured through amplification of reference genes found in all nucleated cells. Repertoire TCRs were annotated as SARS-CoV-2-specific when V gene, CDR3 amino acid sequence and J gene were exactly matched to a known reactive TCR set. MIRA supplied the reference SARS-CoV-2 TCR set, which was filtered for enrichment in COVID-19-positive ImmuneCODE repertoires so that public or cross-reactive TCRs were removed. Based on the MIRA antigens, annotated TCRs were further analysed at the level of specific ORF or position within ORF. Depth was the summed frequency of annotated unique rearrangements, while breadth was defined as annotated unique rearrangements over total unique productive rearrangements. Group comparisons of TCR breadth used two-sided Wilcoxon rank-sum tests. Here the immuneACCESS table is served through TCRdb, limited to in-frame sequences with V and J called. Missing clones are a known gap in these copies; in checked studies unresolved V genes cover under half, and the rest lacks a known reason. V, J and clone size were drawn from that table, and D and trimming were deduced from the DNA. The sample includes about 380,000 clones, with roughly four fifths observed a single time. The ten largest clones add up to roughly 7.4% of the sample.

V was cut back by 5 bases and J by 2 bases, leaving a gap of 12 bases between them. As encoded in the germline V gene (reference sequence), CDR1 is PRHDT while CDR2 is FYEKMQ. From cysteine to phenylalanine, the CDR3 is 14 amino acids long. Only the CDR3 part of the read is kept: 42 bases, read in frame from the first base. The specimen was peripheral blood, collected in a trial of Ad26.COV2.S vaccine versus placebo. The receptor's source is a person between 18 and 65 years old who received the Ad26.COV2.S COVID-19 vaccine or a placebo. This sequence uses TRBV13 and TRBJ1-2, and possibly TRBD1, on 5 matching bases. The sequence in DNA is TGTGCCAGCAGCCCACAGGTAACCAACTATGGCTACACCTTC. Its protein reads: CASSPQVTNYGYTF.